Presented here are 28 T cell receptor beta chains from one specimen sequenced in a study of OX40 agonist ivuxolimab in advanced cancers. TCRdb's table, derived via immunoSEQ multiplex PCR, lists solely in-frame clones and lacks some. The repertoire includes around 63,000 clones, around 91% of them detected once, and roughly 10% sits in the top ten. Sequencing used CD4+ or CD8+ T cells sorted from blood, obtained in a trial of the OX40 agonist ivuxolimab. The receptors were gathered from an adult with an advanced solid tumor such as melanoma, head and neck, liver or kidney cancer.

The rearrangement links TRBV28 to TRBJ2-2; TRBD1 agrees at 7 bases. The ends lost 4 bases at V and 3 bases at J; junction bases unmatched: 2. The CDR3 covers 14 residues. Germline CDR1 MDHEN, CDR2 SYDVKM. CDR3 region: CASSSGQYTGELFF. The CDR3 DNA reads TGTGCCAGCAGTTCGGGACAGTACACCGGGGAGCTGTTTTTT.

The gene calls are TRBV5-4 and TRBJ1-6; tentatively, D is TRBD1 (6 bases). The germline V gene encodes CDR1 SGHNT and CDR2 YYREEE (reference sequence). V was trimmed by 4 bases and J by 7 bases, leaving 15 bases between them. The CDR3 loop spans 15 amino acids. The CDR3 bases are TGTGCCAGCAGCCCAAGCCCAGGGGAGAATTCACCCCTCCACTTT. This encodes CASSPSPGENSPLHF. The full variable domain, in which reference TRBV5-4 and TRBJ1-6 provide the parts outside the CDR3, is ETGVTQSPTHLIKTRGQQVTLRCSSQSGHNTVSWYQQALGQGPQFIFQYYREEENGRGNFPPRFSGLQFPNYSSELNVNALELDDSALYLCASSPSPGENSPLHFGNGTRLTVT.

The rearrangement uses TRBV12-2 and TRBJ2-1; the listed D gene, TRBD2, was not tested against the DNA. TRBV12-2 is a known pseudogene. The CDR3 has 9 amino acids. For the CDR3, the DNA is TGTGCAAGTCGCTCTGAGCGGTTCTTC. Its translation is CASRSERFF.

In this sample, this clone turned up a few times. V and J are TRBV7-9 and TRBJ2-7; 8 bases agree with TRBD2. Losses at the gene ends were 5 bases for V and 3 bases for J; bases not matched to a gene: 15. This CDR3 region has 17 residues. Germline lookup yields CDR1 SEHNR and CDR2 FQNEAQ (reference sequence). The CDR3 bases are TGTGCCAGCAGCCTGGGACTAGAAATCTCCCTTAGCTACGAGCAGTACTTC. Protein product: CASSLGLEISLSYEQYF.

This chain joins TRBV28 and TRBJ2-5, with D possibly TRBD1 on 7 matching bases. Germline V gene data show CDR1 as MDHEN and CDR2 as SYDVKM. Trimming pared 5 bases from V and 5 bases from J, leaving 15 bases between. The CDR3 spans 14 residues. In DNA, the CDR3 is TGTGCCAGCAGTCAGGGGGGAGATATGGAGACCCAGTACTTC. Amino acid sequence: CASSQGGDMETQYF.

The chain recombines TRBV14 with TRBJ1-2; D not resolved. Germline V CDR1 and CDR2: SGHDN, FVKESK. The CDR3 is 12 amino acids. V was pared by 2 bases and J by 5 bases, with 6 bases between. Here the CDR3 DNA reads TGTGCCAGCAGCCAACCCCCATATGGCTACACCTTC. Its protein is CASSQPPYGYTF. Supplemented by reference TRBV14 and TRBJ1-2, the full variable domain reads EAGVTQFPSHSVIEKGQTVTLRCDPISGHDNLYWYRRVMGKEIKFLLHFVKESKQDESGMPNNRFLAERTGGTYSTLKVQPAELEDSGVYFCASSQPPYGYTFGSGTRLTVV.

This clone was counted once. The chain recombines TRBV28 with TRBJ2-7; a weak D match, TRBD2 (5 bases). The CDR3 covers 12 residues. Trimming left V 5 bases short and J 4 bases short, with 9 bases between. CDR1 MDHEN and CDR2 SYDVKM come from the germline V gene. The CDR3 reads CASSQGSYEQYF. CDR3 sequence (DNA): TGTGCCAGCAGTCAAGGGAGTTACGAGCAGTACTTC. The whole variable domain, filled in from reference TRBV28 and TRBJ2-7, reads DVKVTQSSRYLVKRTGEKVFLECVQDMDHENMFWYRQDPGLGLRLIYFSYDVKMKEKGDIPEGYSVSREKKERFSLILESASTNQTSMYLCASSQGSYEQYFGPGTRLTVT.

The J gene is TRBJ1-2, the V gene TRBV7-9, with unresolved D. The germline V gene has CDR1 SEHNR and CDR2 FQNEAQ (reference sequence). The length of the CDR3 is 14 residues. Deletions cut 1 base from V and 5 bases from J, with 11 bases between. The CDR3 reads CASSLDSSIYGYTF. The CDR3 DNA sequence: TGTGCCAGCAGCTTAGACAGTTCTATTTATGGCTACACCTTC. The whole variable domain, remainder taken from reference TRBV7-9 and TRBJ1-2, is DTGVSQNPRHKITKRGQNVTFRCDPISEHNRLYWYRQTLGQGPEFLTYFQNEAQLEKSRLLSDRFSAERPKGSFSTLEIQRTEQGDSAMYLCASSLDSSIYGYTFGSGTRLTVV.

This chain uses TRBV4-1 with TRBJ1-4; D ambiguous. CDR1 is MGHRA, CDR2 YSYEKL, per germline. The CDR3 spans 18 residues. V was pared by 1 base and J by 6 bases, with 21 bases between. The CDR3 loop reads CASSQGALGGFWDEKLFF. DNA for the CDR3: TGCGCCAGCAGCCAAGGGGCGTTAGGCGGCTTTTGGGATGAAAAACTGTTTTTT.

J is TRBJ2-1 and V is TRBV7-3; D is perhaps TRBD2 (5 bases). V shed 5 bases and J shed 10 bases, with 18 bases lying between them. Germline V gene sequence: CDR1 SGHTA, CDR2 FQGTGA. This CDR3 is 14 amino acids long. CDR3 nucleotides: TGTGCCAGCAGCCAAGCCATGGCGGAGGAGGAGCAGTTCTTC. The encoded protein is CASSQAMAEEEQFF.

The chain has TRBV6-6 and TRBJ2-5; weak D call: TRBD1 (5 bases). This CDR3 contains 12 residues. Germline V lookup: CDR1 MNHNY, CDR2 SVGAGI (reference sequence). Trimming took 5 bases from V and 5 from J, leaving 9 bases between them. CDR3 nucleotide sequence: TGTGCCAGCAGTCCTCCAGGGGAGACCCAGTACTTC. The encoded protein is CASSPPGETQYF.

The chain uses TRBV27 and TRBJ2-2, with 9 bases matching TRBD1. Per germline, CDR1 MNHEY and CDR2 SMNVEV (reference sequence). The J segment lost 2 bases and the V segment lost 6 bases, leaving 4 bases of the junction unmatched. There are 15 residues in the CDR3. This CDR3 is CASRLQGANTGELFF. DNA of the CDR3: TGTGCCAGCAGACTACAGGGGGCAAACACCGGGGAGCTGTTTTTT.

The J gene is TRBJ2-7, the V gene TRBV19; D not certain. Germline V CDR1 and CDR2: LNHDA, SQIVND (reference sequence). The CDR3 totals 11 residues. V was clipped by 8 bases and J by 9 bases, with 14 bases between them. The CDR3 sequence is CASGPNIRQYF. The CDR3 nucleotides read TGTGCCAGTGGTCCGAATATACGGCAGTACTTC.

The chain recombines TRBV7-3 with TRBJ2-5, with TRBD1 as a possible D gene (5 bases). The CDR3 runs 13 residues. Germline values: CDR1 SGHTA, CDR2 FQGTGA. The V end was cut by 5 bases, the J end by 4 bases, with 11 bases between. CDR3 bases: TGTGCCAGCAGCCTTGACAGCTCAGAGACCCAGTACTTC. Its translation: CASSLDSSETQYF.

The V call is TRBV5-1, the J call TRBJ2-2; a weak D match, TRBD1 (5 bases). The V gene's germline CDR1 is SGHRS and CDR2 YFSETQ. With 1 base removed from V and 4 bases from J, the gap between germline ends came to 11 bases. CDR3 length: 15 amino acids. This CDR3 is CASSLTGTTTGELFF. CDR3 DNA sequence: TGCGCCAGCAGCTTGACAGGAACAACCACCGGGGAGCTGTTTTTT.

The chain employs TRBV5-1 and TRBJ1-2; TRBD1 aligns across 8 bases. The V segment lost 0 bases and the J segment 6 bases; nucleotides outside the gene matches: 10. The CDR3 is made up of 16 amino acids. Germline CDR1 and CDR2: SGHRS and YFSETQ. CDR3 region: CASSLAGVGTGDGYTF. For the CDR3, the DNA is TGCGCCAGCAGCTTGGCCGGCGTAGGGACAGGTGATGGCTACACCTTC.

The CDR3 region is CASSQMGRAYEQYF. Written as DNA, the CDR3 is TGTGCCAGCAGCCAAATGGGACGGGCCTACGAGCAGTACTTC. The chain carries TRBV4-2 and TRBJ2-7; either TRBD1 or TRBD2 may supply D (5 bases each). The CDR3 consists of 14 residues. Germline loops: CDR1 LGHNA, CDR2 YNFKEQ. V was pared by 2 bases and J by 2 bases, with 10 bases between.

V gene TRBV28 combines with J gene TRBJ1-6; D perhaps matches TRBD1 (6 bases). The CDR3 has 15 residues. Trimming pared 7 bases from V and 5 bases from J, leaving 15 bases between. Germline V lookup: CDR1 MDHEN, CDR2 SYDVKM. The CDR3 coding sequence is TGTGCCAGCATCAGGGGCGGCAGAGATAATTCACCCCTCCACTTT. Protein: CASIRGGRDNSPLHF.

The chain couples TRBV11-2 to TRBJ1-4; D is possibly TRBD1 (6 bases). Between the trimmed V and J ends, which lost 5 bases and 4 bases, there was a span of 11 bases. Germline CDR1 reads SGHAT; CDR2 reads FQNNGV. The CDR3 is 14 amino acids. In DNA form, the CDR3 reads TGTGCCAGCAGCCCCGGGACAAGTAATGAAAAACTGTTTTTT. Its translation: CASSPGTSNEKLFF.

The genes are TRBV7-2 and TRBJ2-3; the match to TRBD2 covers 7 bases. This CDR3 is built from 14 residues. Per the germline V gene, CDR1 is SGHTA and CDR2 is FQGNSA. The ends lost 3 bases at V and 3 bases at J; junction bases unmatched: 3. CDR3 residues: CASSLQGGTDTQYF. CDR3 coding DNA: TGTGCCAGCAGCTTGCAGGGAGGGACAGATACGCAGTATTTT.

V and J are TRBV5-4 and TRBJ2-5; 9 bases fit TRBD2. The germline gives CDR1 SGHNT, CDR2 YYREEE (reference sequence). The CDR3 totals 16 residues. Trimming removed 3 bases from V and 8 bases from J; junction bases left unmatched: 14. CDR3 nucleotides: TGTGCCAGCAGCTCCTCCGCGACTAGCGGAGACCTCACCCAGTACTTC. Its translation is CASSSSATSGDLTQYF.

V is TRBV5-1 and J is TRBJ2-2; D ambiguous. Germline-derived CDR1 and CDR2 are SGHRS and YFSETQ. The CDR3 sequence is 13 residues long. V lost 6 bases, J lost 0 bases, and 6 bases lay in between. The CDR3 region is CASTEPNTGELFF. CDR3 bases: TGCGCCAGCACAGAGCCGAACACCGGGGAGCTGTTTTTT.

The chain couples TRBV6-1 to TRBJ1-1; D is undetermined. The CDR3 sequence is 15 residues long. Germline assignment: CDR1 MNHNS and CDR2 SASEGT. V lost 5 bases and J lost 1, with 14 bases in between. The CDR3 region has the DNA TGTGCCAGCAGTTTAGGTTTCGCAGGGAACACTGAAGCTTTCTTT. Its translation is CASSLGFAGNTEAFF.

As concerns this clone: This CDR3 is also generated by other DNA sequences in the sample. V and J are TRBV27 and TRBJ2-7; D is perhaps TRBD2 (6 bases). This CDR3 has 13 amino acids. Trimming stripped 6 bases from V and 1 base from J, with 10 bases between. Germline CDR1 is MNHEY and CDR2 is SMNVEV (reference sequence). CDR3 DNA sequence: TGTGCCAGCAGCTGGGGACTTTCCTACGAGCAGTACTTC. Its translation: CASSWGLSYEQYF.

This chain connects TRBV27 to TRBJ1-5, with 12 bases that match TRBD1. There are 18 residues in the CDR3. CDR1 MNHEY and CDR2 SMNVEV come from the germline V gene (reference sequence). V trimming: 8 bases; J trimming: 0 bases; junction bases outside the gene matches: 11. The CDR3 is CASLTRGQGAPSNQPQHF. The CDR3 nucleotides are TGTGCCAGCCTAACCCGGGGACAGGGGGCCCCTAGCAATCAGCCCCAGCATTTT.

The V call is TRBV5-1, the J call TRBJ1-4; possibly TRBD1 for D (6 bases). CDR3 length equals 14 residues. Looked up from germline, CDR1 is SGHRS and CDR2 is YFSETQ. V was pared by 6 bases and J by 4 bases, with 13 bases between. CDR3: CASTPGAGNEKLFF. The CDR3 DNA sequence: TGCGCCAGCACGCCGGGGGCCGGTAATGAAAAACTGTTTTTT.

The chain recombines TRBV7-5 with TRBJ1-2. TRBV7-5 constitutes a pseudogene. The length of the CDR3 is 13 residues. This CDR3 reads CVRSMGGYYGYTF. The CDR3 DNA sequence: TGTGTCAGAAGCATGGGGGGCTACTATGGCTACACCTTC.

This chain links TRBV7-9 with TRBJ1-1; TRBD1 agrees at 8 bases. Germline CDR1 and CDR2: SEHNR and FQNEAQ (reference sequence). This CDR3 contains 14 residues. The V gene end was trimmed by 4 bases and the J gene end by 4 bases; junction bases not matched to a gene: 5. CDR3 loop: CASSWTGIGTEAFF. The CDR3 DNA sequence: TGTGCCAGCAGCTGGACAGGGATAGGCACTGAAGCTTTCTTT.